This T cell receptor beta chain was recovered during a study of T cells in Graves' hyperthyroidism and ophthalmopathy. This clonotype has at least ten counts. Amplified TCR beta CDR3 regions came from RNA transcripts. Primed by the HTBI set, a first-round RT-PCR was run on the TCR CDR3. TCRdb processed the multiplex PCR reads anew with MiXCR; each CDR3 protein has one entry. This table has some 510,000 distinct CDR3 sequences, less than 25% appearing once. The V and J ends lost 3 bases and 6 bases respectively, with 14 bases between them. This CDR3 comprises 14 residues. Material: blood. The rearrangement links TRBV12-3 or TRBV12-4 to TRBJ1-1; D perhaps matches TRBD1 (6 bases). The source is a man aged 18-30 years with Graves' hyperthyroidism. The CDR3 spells CASSFQGLRAEAFF. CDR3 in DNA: TGTGCCAGCAGTTTCCAGGGGTTACGGGCTGAAGCTTTCTTT.